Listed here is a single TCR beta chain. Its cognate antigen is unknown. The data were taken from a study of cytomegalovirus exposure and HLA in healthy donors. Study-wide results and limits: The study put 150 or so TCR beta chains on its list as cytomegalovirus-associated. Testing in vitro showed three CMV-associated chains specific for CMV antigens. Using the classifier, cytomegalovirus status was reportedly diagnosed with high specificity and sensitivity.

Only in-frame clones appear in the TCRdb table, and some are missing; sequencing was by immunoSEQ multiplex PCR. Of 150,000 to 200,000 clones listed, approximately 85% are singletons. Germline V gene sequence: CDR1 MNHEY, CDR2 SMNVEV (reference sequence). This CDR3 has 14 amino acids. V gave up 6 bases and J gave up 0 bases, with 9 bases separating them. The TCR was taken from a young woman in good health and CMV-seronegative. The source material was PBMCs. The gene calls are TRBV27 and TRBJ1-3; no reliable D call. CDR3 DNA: TGTGCCAGCAGCCCGAGGAGCTCTGGAAACACCATATATTTT. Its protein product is CASSPRSSGNTIYF.